These 31 T cell receptor beta chains were sequenced from one sample in a study of blood T cell repertoires in COVID-19. Using immunoSEQ multiplex PCR, the repertoire was profiled, and TCRdb retains in-frame clones only, with some absent. The table includes fewer than 200,000 clones, roughly 88% detected once. What was sequenced was PBMCs or T cells enriched from blood (not recorded which). These receptors all stem from a woman younger than 30 who had recovered from COVID-19.

The chain is built from TRBV19 and TRBJ1-1; D is unclear. CDR3 length: 13 amino acids. V lost 11 bases, J lost 3 bases, and 16 bases lay in between. Germline assignment: CDR1 LNHDA and CDR2 SQIVND (reference sequence). CDR3 residues: CACGAGLHTEAFF. For the CDR3, the DNA is TGTGCCTGTGGCGCGGGGTTGCACACTGAAGCTTTCTTT.

V gene TRBV10-3 combines with J gene TRBJ2-1, with a possible D match to TRBD2 (7 bases). Deletions cut 3 bases from V and 8 bases from J, with 20 bases between. The CDR3 sequence is 16 residues long. Germline lookup yields CDR1 ENHRY and CDR2 SYGVKD. The CDR3: CAISDGFAGAGDEQFF. Written as DNA, the CDR3 is TGTGCCATCAGTGATGGGTTTGCGGGGGCGGGGGATGAGCAGTTCTTC.

The chain carries TRBV19 and TRBJ1-5; no clear D. The V end lost 2 bases, the J end lost 6 bases, and 17 bases lay between the germline ends. CDR3 size: 16 residues. Germline CDR1 LNHDA, CDR2 SQIVND (reference sequence). The CDR3 here is CASSISPGSVGQPQHF. The CDR3, as DNA: TGTGCCAGTAGTATATCCCCGGGGAGTGTTGGTCAGCCCCAGCATTTT.

V is TRBV19 and J is TRBJ2-7, with D maybe TRBD1 (5 bases). CDR1 is LNHDA and CDR2 is SQIVND in the germline V gene (reference sequence). The CDR3 has 15 residues. Between the trimmed V and J ends, which lost 2 bases and 2 bases, there was a span of 13 bases. CDR3 nucleotides: TGTGCCAGTAGTATATGGCAGGGATCTGCCTACGAGCAGTACTTC. It translates to CASSIWQGSAYEQYF.

The gene calls are TRBV25-1 and TRBJ1-1; D may be TRBD1 (6 bases). V dropped 6 bases and J dropped 1 base, with 15 bases sitting between them. Germline-derived CDR1 and CDR2 are MGHDK and SYGVNS. The CDR3 totals 15 residues. CDR3 in amino acids: CASRAARTANTEAFF. The CDR3 DNA reads TGTGCCAGCAGAGCTGCGAGGACAGCGAACACTGAAGCTTTCTTT.

V is TRBV29-1 and J is TRBJ1-1; a weak D match, TRBD1 (5 bases). The CDR3 sequence is 13 residues long. CDR1 and CDR2 from the germline V gene are SQVTM and ANQGSEA. V was trimmed by 1 base and J by 3 bases, leaving 9 bases between them. This CDR3 is CSVEGGVDTEAFF. DNA for the CDR3: TGCAGCGTTGAAGGGGGCGTGGACACTGAAGCTTTCTTT.

This chain connects TRBV30 to TRBJ2-2; TRBD2 agrees at 9 bases. This CDR3 is built from 15 residues. The ends lost 4 bases at V and 5 bases at J; junction bases unmatched: 8. In germline, CDR1 is GTSNPN, CDR2 SVGIG (reference sequence). CDR3 in amino acids: CAWNRGRAPTGELFF. CDR3 DNA sequence: TGTGCCTGGAACCGCGGGAGGGCCCCGACCGGGGAGCTGTTTTTT.

The genes are TRBV7-3 and TRBJ2-1; the D gene is possibly TRBD2 (6 bases). Germline CDR1 SGHTA, CDR2 FQGTGA. This CDR3 has 15 residues. V was clipped by 4 bases and J by 5 bases, with 15 bases between them. CDR3 DNA sequence: TGTGCCAGCAGCTCCGGAGGGTGGGATGACAATGAGCAGTTCTTC. It codes for CASSSGGWDDNEQFF. Together with reference TRBV7-3 and TRBJ2-1, the CDR3 gives the full variable domain: GAGVSQTPSNKVTEKGKYVELRCDPISGHTALYWYRQSLGQGPEFLIYFQGTGAADDSGLPNDRFFAVRPEGSVSTLKIQRTERGDSAVYLCASSSGGWDDNEQFFGPGTRLTVL.

In this sample, this clone turned up a few times. This chain links TRBV28 with TRBJ1-5; D possibly corresponds to TRBD1 (6 bases). Germline values: CDR1 MDHEN, CDR2 SYDVKM. CDR3 size: 16 residues. Trimming shortened V by 6 bases and J by 6 bases, and 21 bases separated the two germline ends. Here the CDR3 reads CASSPPAGAKRQPQHF. CDR3 DNA: TGTGCCAGCAGCCCGCCGGCGGGGGCGAAGCGTCAGCCCCAGCATTTT.

The chain carries TRBV25-1 and TRBJ1-1, with D unclear. The germline V and J ends were trimmed by 3 bases and 5 bases, with 4 bases remaining between them. Germline CDR1 MGHDK, CDR2 SYGVNS. This CDR3 has 11 amino acids. The CDR3: CASSERTEAFF. The CDR3 DNA reads TGTGCCAGCAGTGAGCGTACTGAAGCTTTCTTT.

The chain uses TRBV30 and TRBJ1-1; no clear D gene. Germline V gene sequence: CDR1 GTSNPN, CDR2 SVGIG (reference sequence). This CDR3 is 12 amino acids long. Trimming pared 7 bases from V and 1 base from J, leaving 10 bases between. CDR3 region: CASFGENTEAFF. As DNA, the CDR3 is TGTGCCTCCTTCGGGGAGAACACTGAAGCTTTCTTT.

V and J are TRBV29-1 and TRBJ2-3, with 9 bases lining up with TRBD1. Germline V gives CDR1 SQVTM, CDR2 ANQGSEA. With V trimmed by 7 bases and J by 0 bases, 14 bases remained unmatched. This CDR3 is built from 17 residues. CDR3: CSAKKGQGPTSTDTQYF. In nucleotides, the CDR3 is TGCAGCGCAAAAAAGGGACAGGGACCTACTAGCACAGATACGCAGTATTTT.

The rearrangement links TRBV30 to TRBJ2-3; 10 nucleotides agree with TRBD2. The V gene's germline CDR1 is GTSNPN and CDR2 SVGIG (reference sequence). V gave up 0 bases and J gave up 4 bases; unmatched junction bases: 7. This CDR3 is 16 amino acids long. The CDR3 bases are TGTGCCTGGAGTGTACCTAGCGGGGGACTATCAGATACGCAGTATTTT. It specifies CAWSVPSGGLSDTQYF.

The chain uses TRBV5-8 and TRBJ1-1; D not certain. The CDR3 runs to 16 residues. Trimming removed 3 bases from V and 1 base from J, with 16 bases in between. Germline values: CDR1 SGHTS, CDR2 YDEGEE. The CDR3 region is CASSYGPGSGNTEAFF. As DNA, the CDR3 is TGTGCCAGCAGCTACGGTCCGGGATCCGGGAACACTGAAGCTTTCTTT.

The rearrangement uses TRBV7-2 and TRBJ2-7; D possibly corresponds to TRBD1 (6 bases). This CDR3 has 13 amino acids. Germline CDR1 reads SGHTA; CDR2 reads FQGNSA. V lost 2 bases and J 2 bases, leaving 7 bases between the germline ends. The chain's CDR3 is CASSLNRAYEQYF. DNA for the CDR3: TGTGCCAGCAGCTTAAACAGGGCCTACGAGCAGTACTTC.

This clone has just a few counts. V and J are TRBV3-1 (or the pseudogene TRBV3-2) and TRBJ1-5; D possibly corresponds to TRBD1 (6 bases). Germline V gene lookup returns CDR1 LGHDT and CDR2 YNNKEL (reference sequence). This CDR3 has 15 residues. V was pared by 4 bases and J by 0 bases, with 10 bases between. CDR3 region: CASSRDINSNQPQHF. The CDR3 nucleotides read TGTGCCAGCAGCCGGGACATAAATAGCAATCAGCCCCAGCATTTT.

V usage is TRBV6-5 and J usage is TRBJ2-3; 9 bases map to TRBD2. This CDR3 is 14 amino acids long. Trimming removed 8 bases from V and 6 bases from J; junction bases left unmatched: 9. Germline V gene lookup returns CDR1 MNHEY and CDR2 SVGAGI. This CDR3 reads CASLGGGASDTQYF. CDR3 coding DNA: TGTGCCAGCCTTGGCGGGGGGGCTTCGGATACGCAGTATTTT.

The chain uses TRBV18 and TRBJ2-3, with 9 bases that match TRBD1. CDR1 is KGHSH, CDR2 LQKENI, per germline. The CDR3 totals 17 residues. Trimming took 3 bases from V and 4 from J; bases not matched to a gene: 11. The CDR3 loop is CASSPYAGTGKPDTQYF. DNA of the CDR3: TGTGCCAGCTCACCGTATGCCGGGACAGGGAAACCAGATACGCAGTATTTT.

The chain has TRBV11-2 and TRBJ1-1; 7 nucleotides line up with TRBD1. This CDR3 region has 14 residues. Germline CDR1 and CDR2: SGHAT and FQNNGV. V gave up 6 bases and J gave up 4 bases; unmatched junction bases: 8. The DNA for the CDR3 is TGTGCCAGCAGTTCAGACAGGGTTTCCACTGAAGCTTTCTTT. Its protein is CASSSDRVSTEAFF.

This rearrangement joins TRBV24-1 to TRBJ1-1; TRBD1 matches 11 bases. The CDR3 has 15 residues. Trimming at V came to 5 bases and at J to 4 bases, leaving 5 bases not matched to a gene. Per germline, CDR1 KGHDR and CDR2 SFDVKD. The CDR3 reads CATSASGTGGTEAFF. The CDR3 coding sequence is TGTGCCACCAGTGCCTCGGGGACAGGGGGCACTGAAGCTTTCTTT.

This clone was detected once. The rearrangement uses TRBV10-3 and TRBJ1-1; no definite D call. This CDR3 comprises 15 residues. Trimming took 7 bases from V and 4 from J, leaving 19 bases between them. Germline V gene lookup returns CDR1 ENHRY and CDR2 SYGVKD. The CDR3 is CAITRGVEGGTEAFF. CDR3 nucleotide sequence: TGTGCCATCACTAGAGGCGTAGAGGGCGGCACTGAAGCTTTCTTT.

The chain is built from TRBV6-1 and TRBJ2-3; D unresolved. Germline CDR1 reads MNHNS; CDR2 reads SASEGT. This CDR3 comprises 12 residues. V lost 3 bases and J lost 4, with 5 bases in between. DNA for the CDR3: TGTGCCAGCAGTGATCGGTCAGATACGCAGTATTTT. This encodes CASSDRSDTQYF.

This chain connects TRBV6-5 to TRBJ1-2; D possibly corresponds to TRBD1 (6 bases). The CDR3 is made up of 14 amino acids. Germline V gene data show CDR1 as MNHEY and CDR2 as SVGAGI. V dropped 6 bases and J dropped 2 bases, with 13 bases sitting between them. The CDR3, as DNA: TGTGCCAGCAGATCCCCTCAGGGGAACTATGGCTACACCTTC. Amino acid sequence: CASRSPQGNYGYTF.

The J gene is TRBJ1-5, the V gene TRBV6-5; 7 bases align to TRBD1. The V and J ends lost 7 bases and 16 bases, in that order; junction bases with no gene match: 13. CDR1 is MNHEY and CDR2 is SVGAGI in the germline V gene. This CDR3 is built from 12 residues. CDR3 in amino acids: CASTDGQATKHF. The CDR3 DNA reads TGTGCCAGCACCGATGGACAGGCAACAAAACATTTT.

This clone was counted once. J is TRBJ1-4 and V is TRBV12-3 or TRBV12-4, with D uncertain. Trimming left V 1 base short and J 10 bases short, with 7 bases between. This CDR3 has 12 residues. CDR3 protein: CASSLEQIKLFF. In DNA, the CDR3 is TGTGCCAGCAGTTTAGAACAGATAAAACTGTTTTTT.

The chain couples TRBV19 to TRBJ1-1, with 10 bases that match TRBD1. Germline V gene data show CDR1 as LNHDA and CDR2 as SQIVND (reference sequence). With 6 bases clipped from V and 3 bases from J, the junction kept 10 bases outside the gene matches. The length of the CDR3 is 16 residues. The CDR3, as DNA: TGTGCCAGTAGGGGAGGACAGGGGGGTTTTGACACTGAAGCTTTCTTT. Protein: CASRGGQGGFDTEAFF.

The V gene is TRBV30, the J gene TRBJ2-1; TRBD2 agrees at 11 bases. The germline V gene has CDR1 GTSNPN and CDR2 SVGIG (reference sequence). The J segment lost 7 bases and the V segment lost 5 bases, leaving 7 bases of the junction unmatched. CDR3 length: 14 residues. The CDR3 bases are TGTGCCTGGGGACTAGCGGGTCCTTGGAATGAGCAGTTCTTC. This translates into CAWGLAGPWNEQFF.

This sequence joins TRBV19 and TRBJ1-5; no clear D gene. The germline V gene encodes CDR1 LNHDA and CDR2 SQIVND (reference sequence). The CDR3 consists of 14 residues. Trimming removed 1 base at V and 7 bases at J, with 11 bases between. DNA for the CDR3: TGTGCCAGTAGTATAGGTGAGGGATCGCAGCCCCAGCATTTT. Translating gives CASSIGEGSQPQHF.

Only a few counts were recorded for this clone. The chain links TRBV24-1 to TRBJ2-2; TRBD1 matches 11 bases. V lost 3 bases and J lost 6; bases outside the gene matches: 8. The germline V gene encodes CDR1 KGHDR and CDR2 SFDVKD. This CDR3 spans 17 amino acids. As DNA, the CDR3 is TGTGCCACCAGTGATACGAAGGGACAGGGGGGGGCCGGGGAGCTGTTTTTT. It is translated as CATSDTKGQGGAGELFF.

CDR3 sequence (DNA): TGTGCCAGCAGTTTATCGGTGACAGGGGGCTATTACTTC. It is translated as CASSLSVTGGYYF. This rearrangement joins TRBV27 to TRBJ2-5, with TRBD1 matching over 10 bases. The V gene end was trimmed by 0 bases and the J gene end by 14 bases; junction bases not matched to a gene: 6. This CDR3 comprises 13 residues. Germline V gives CDR1 MNHEY, CDR2 SMNVEV (reference sequence).

This rearrangement joins TRBV7-2 to TRBJ2-7; 9 bases align to TRBD1. The V gene end was trimmed by 4 bases and the J gene end by 5 bases; junction bases not matched to a gene: 9. This CDR3 comprises 15 residues. The V gene's germline CDR1 is SGHTA and CDR2 FQGNSA. DNA for the CDR3: TGTGCCAGCAGCTCCGACGGGACAGGGTCCCACGAGCAGTACTTC. The encoded protein is CASSSDGTGSHEQYF.